This is a list of T cell receptor beta chains from one sample in a study of blood T cell repertoires in COVID-19. Assay: immunoSEQ multiplex PCR; the TCRdb copy retains only in-frame clones and omits some. The sample includes roughly 200,000 clones, just under 90% of them seen just once. Sequencing used PBMCs or T cells enriched from blood (not recorded which). These receptors were collected from a woman aged 25-40 years with acute COVID-19. Both conserved end residues are trimmed from each CDR3.

v_gene | CDR3aa
TRBV2 | ASSEGLAGSYEQY
TRBV2 | ASSVSRDRSSNQPQH
TRBV19 | ASSMSPVDTEAF
TRBV7-2 | ASSIPLTTSGGTDTQY
TRBV19 | ASSSQGSMGTQY
TRBV28 | ASSPGTGPMNTEAF
TRBV5-4 | ASRRTGAGEAF
TRBV29-1 | SVEELDRGNGYT
TRBV5-1 | ASSTPGQGFEQY
TRBV13 | ASKLPRGAGYNEQF
TRBV3-1/TRBV3-2 | ASSLSREGYT
TRBV27 | ASSLSGTGGTEAF
TRBV2 | ASIVHMNTEAF
TRBV5-6 | ASSRVGGWPNPTDTQY
TRBV6-5 | ASSIIRDRGEKLF
TRBV27 | ASSFGGVNQPQH
TRBV25-1 | ASSERTESTDTQY
TRBV28 | ASTGTGGREQY
TRBV24-1 | ATRSGDNQPQH
TRBV5-1 | ASSLSLAGELF
TRBV2 | ASSVEYSNQPQH
TRBV12-3/TRBV12-4 | ASSLLPQDGF
TRBV16 | ASSQLKTSGTGSNQPQH
TRBV5-1 | ASGGGYGYT
TRBV11-2 | ASSISGGAGETQY
TRBV30 | AWSPTGGYGTEAF
TRBV2 | ASTRANRPQH
TRBV27 | ASSPTSGGFFPSSYNEQF
TRBV9 | ASSARQDPET
TRBV2 | ASVQGIGYEQF
TRBV5-5 | ASSFGQYLTDTQY
TRBV11-1 | ASSPVRGYNEQF
TRBV3-1/TRBV3-2 | ASSQGSMNGYT
TRBV5-6 | ASSLGQGAPLH
TRBV9 | ASSVPASGGGETQY
TRBV5-8 | ASSLSGRSSTDTQY
TRBV6-5 | ASSYAAGRHNEQF
TRBV19 | ASSIPTGNIQY
TRBV3-1/TRBV3-2 | ASSQGQLNEKLF
TRBV5-1 | ASTLGKGFDQETQY
TRBV5-1 | ASSLALTASGNTIY